Shown below are 2 T cell receptor beta chains from a single sample sequenced in a study of immune cell composition in non-small cell lung cancer. Measured with immunoSEQ multiplex PCR; TCRdb has only the in-frame clones, and not every one. The table lists some 2,000 clones, over 70% of them singletons. The sample comprised lung tumor tissue. These receptors all stem from a human donor with non-small cell lung cancer.

A few counts support this clone. This chain joins TRBV10-3 and TRBJ1-2; D unresolved. Trimming left V 3 bases short and J 2 bases short, with 4 bases between. This CDR3 comprises 12 residues. The germline V gene encodes CDR1 ENHRY and CDR2 SYGVKD. CDR3 in DNA: TGTGCCATCAGTGAACAGAACTATGGCTACACCTTC. Protein: CAISEQNYGYTF.

This chain joins TRBV5-1 and TRBJ2-7; 10 nucleotides align to TRBD2. J lost 0 bases, V lost 7 bases, and 16 bases had no gene match. The germline CDR1 and CDR2 sequences are SGHRS and YFSETQ. This CDR3 contains 18 residues. CDR3 amino acids: CASGSGVTSGLSSYEQYF. In nucleotides, the CDR3 is TGCGCCAGCGGATCAGGGGTGACTAGCGGGCTTAGCTCCTACGAGCAGTACTTC. Full variable domain (rest looked up from reference TRBV5-1 and TRBJ2-7): KAGVTQTPRYLIKTRGQQVTLSCSPISGHRSVSWYQQTPGQGLQFLFEYFSETQRNKGNFPGRFSGRQFSNSRSEMNVSTLELGDSALYLCASGSGVTSGLSSYEQYFGPGTRLTVT.